Listed here is a single TCR beta chain. Its antigen is not yet known. No much larger clone is present one base from it, and per-base qualities are unavailable. Measured from the cysteine to the phenylalanine, the CDR3 is 15 residues long. The read is trimmed to its CDR3 DNA, 45 bases read in frame from base 1. The germline V and J ends show losses of 3 bases and 2 bases respectively, and no gene match explains 4 bases of the junction. CDR1 and CDR2, looked up from the germline V gene, are KGHSH and LQKENI. The record originates from a study of blood T cell repertoires in COVID-19 (dated by TCRdb to 2019 to 2021). Notes on the research overall: Samples covering the acute and convalescent phases of COVID-19 were provided by collaborators in the United States, Italy and Spain. The prospective study material was composed of cDNA or gDNA derived from T cells, B-cell-depleted T cells, or PBMCs. The dataset comprised deeply sampled blood TCRbeta repertoires from subjects exposed to, actively infected with, or recovered from COVID-19. The repertoires were released in a freely available public database intended as a resource for research on the immune response to SARS-CoV-2. The samples were drawn from two sources: the first 160 participants of the ongoing ImmuneRACE study, and 1,254 subjects contributed by 6 global collaborators. The sample metadata nearly always contained a de-identified subject ID, COVID-19 status, age in years and sex. Where available, HLA class I and class II types were obtained from metadata supplied by the sample provider rather than from assay-based typing.

Participants in the prospective study were aged roughly 18 to 100 years, lived in under 30 United States geographic areas, and enrolled through a virtual design. In the prospective study, cohorts were assigned on the basis of participant-reported clinical history obtained from a screening survey and a study questionnaire. Recovered participants in ImmuneRACE Cohort 3 were defined by two consecutive negative NP/OP PCR tests, clearance by a healthcare professional, or resolution of symptoms. Each participant in the prospective study had whole blood, serum and a nasopharyngeal or oropharyngeal swab collected by mobile phlebotomists. Participants in the prospective study had the option to provide additional blood draws and questionnaires over a roughly 2-month period. Blood samples from the prospective study were shipped frozen or at room temperature prior to DNA extraction. TCRbeta CDR3 regions were amplified from genomic DNA using the immunoSEQ Assay, a bias-controlled multiplex PCR. The authors processed their data as follows. Within the assay, amplification of reference gene primers was used to estimate how many nucleated cells each sample contained. To quantify the absolute abundance of each unique TCRbeta CDR3 rearrangement, sequence reads were collapsed and filtered. Productive Simpson clonality was computed per sample as the square root of Simpson's diversity index over productive rearrangements. In its TCRdb copy, this immuneACCESS table keeps in-frame sequences only and misses some clones. Where compared with another copy, unresolved V genes explain less than half of these, and the others have no known cause. V and J calls plus clone size are reproduced from that table; the DNA served to infer D and trimming. The table for this sample lists approximately 150,000 clones; approximately 86% of them were counted only once. The ten biggest clones cover 6.2% of the sample.

Paper-wide results and their limitations: The amount of clinical and demographic metadata varied by source and participant and was provided uncurated.

The receptor chain draws on TRBV18 and TRBJ1-1, with 9 middle bases fitting TRBD1. Sequenced sample: PBMCs or T cells enriched from blood (not recorded which). The TCR sequence derives from a woman aged 40 to 55 who had recovered from COVID-19. The sequenced DNA is TGTGCCAGCTCACCCCAGACAGGGGGTAACACTGAAGCTTTCTTT. This codes for CASSPQTGGNTEAFF.